This TCR beta chain was profiled in a study of blood T cell repertoires in COVID-19 (dated by TCRdb to 2019 to 2021). About the study as a whole: The collaborator samples originated in the United States, Italy and Spain and spanned the acute and convalescent phases of COVID-19. Nearly every sample came with metadata listing a de-identified subject ID, COVID-19 status, age in years and sex. Samples were obtained from the ongoing ImmuneRACE study (first 160 participants) and from about 1,300 subjects provided by 6 global collaborators. Where HLA class I and class II types were available, the types were taken from metadata supplied by the sample provider, not from assay-based typing. The dataset comprised deeply sampled blood TCRbeta repertoires from subjects exposed to, actively infected with, or recovered from COVID-19. The repertoires were released in a freely available public database intended as a resource for research on the immune response to SARS-CoV-2. The prospective study material was composed of cDNA or gDNA derived from T cells, B-cell-depleted T cells, or PBMCs.

About this clone itself: It lacks a known antigen. Base qualities are not at hand, and no much larger clone is one base apart.

In Seattle, one collaborating source enrolled patients while the infection was active and tracked those patients longitudinally over the course of disease. The collaborating institutions used their own protocols to collect whole blood in K2EDTA tubes. For TCRbeta analysis, collaborators shipped samples in one of three forms: frozen whole blood, isolated PBMCs, or DNA extracted from either of those sample types. Overall study results and their limits: The quantity of clinical and demographic metadata differed by source and by participant and was supplied without curation.

The immunoSEQ Assay, a bias-controlled multiplex PCR, was used to amplify TCRbeta CDR3 regions from genomic DNA. In the authors' own workflow: The number of nucleated cells in each sample was estimated from the amplification of reference gene primers within the assay. To quantify the absolute abundance of each unique TCRbeta CDR3 rearrangement, sequence reads were collapsed and filtered. Productive Simpson clonality was computed per sample as the square root of Simpson's diversity index over productive rearrangements. TCRdb obtained this table from immuneACCESS and retained in-frame rearrangements with V and J assigned. These tables miss some clones; where compared with another copy, unresolved V genes account for less than half of the shortfall, and the remainder is unexplained. The V and J calls and the clone size are those of that table, but D and trimming were determined from the DNA. The sample records a few hundred thousand clones, approximately 84% of which are singletons. Together, the top ten hold 15% to 19% of the sample.

Relative to germline, V is 1 base shorter and J is 3 bases shorter, with 15 bases between their ends. The CDR1 and CDR2 encoded by the germline V gene (reference sequence) are SSHAT and FNYEAQ. Taken from cysteine to phenylalanine, the CDR3 has 16 residues. The entry retains the CDR3 DNA only, 48 bases that are in frame from base 1. The sequencing sample was made of peripheral blood. The V and J genes are TRBV7-7 and TRBJ2-5, and TRBD1 may be the D gene, going by 6 matching bases. This receptor was taken from a person between 65 and 80 years old with COVID-19, enrolled during active disease. The CDR3 protein sequence reads: CASSLGQGFSKETQYF. The DNA sequence is given as TGTGCCAGCAGCTTAGGTCAGGGGTTTTCTAAAGAGACCCAGTACTTC.